A selection of T cell receptor beta chains follows, all from one sample in a study of cytomegalovirus exposure and HLA in healthy donors. Assay used: immunoSEQ multiplex PCR; TCRdb lists only in-frame clones, some missing. The data hold around 72,000 clones, with 65% to 70% observed a single time. Sequences were obtained from PBMCs. The receptors shown here come from a man in his forties or fifties in good health and CMV-seropositive. The CDR3 runs from the conserved cysteine through the conserved F or W. D genes are given only for firm matches. Only part of the rows carry a size: once, few, many, or a class if the clone is expanded.

v_call	clone_size	d_call	j_call	cdr3_aa	cdr3_nt
TRBV5-4	NA	NA	TRBJ2-5	CASSVTDQETQYF	TGTGCCAGCAGTGTAACAGATCAAGAGACCCAGTACTTC
TRBV7-9	NA	NA	TRBJ2-1	CASSLVAGVGYNEQFF	TGTGCCAGCAGCTTAGTCGCAGGGGTTGGTTACAATGAGCAGTTCTTC
TRBV28	NA	TRBD1	TRBJ1-3	CASHGQGRNTIYF	TGTGCCAGCCACGGACAGGGGAGAAACACCATATATTTT
TRBV10-2	NA	NA	TRBJ1-1	CASRYRHKNTEAFF	TGCGCCAGCAGGTACAGACATAAGAACACTGAAGCTTTCTTT
TRBV7-2	NA	TRBD1	TRBJ2-7	CASSFTGTGGDEQYF	TGTGCCAGCAGCTTCACCGGGACAGGGGGCGACGAGCAGTACTTC
TRBV5-1	NA	NA	TRBJ2-7	CASSWQGGPYEQYF	TGCGCCAGCAGCTGGCAGGGGGGTCCATACGAGCAGTACTTC
TRBV5-1	NA	NA	TRBJ2-3	CASSFGGAGETDTQYF	TGCGCCAGCAGCTTCGGTGGGGCAGGGGAGACAGATACGCAGTATTTT
TRBV11-3	NA	TRBD2	TRBJ2-1	CASSLAWGGGASNEQFF	TGTGCCAGCAGCTTAGCCTGGGGCGGGGGGGCCTCCAATGAGCAGTTCTTC
TRBV4-3	NA	NA	TRBJ1-1	CASSQDQQGTNTEAFF	TGCGCCAGCAGCCAAGATCAGCAGGGTACCAACACTGAAGCTTTCTTT
TRBV7-3	NA	NA	TRBJ2-1	CASSLRTVDEQFF	TGTGCCAGCAGCTTAAGGACAGTGGATGAGCAGTTCTTC
TRBV7-2	NA	TRBD2	TRBJ2-1	CASSFLGGAYNEQFF	TGTGCCAGCAGCTTTCTCGGGGGGGCCTACAATGAGCAGTTCTTC
TRBV2	NA	TRBD1	TRBJ1-6	CASSPVRTGNSPLHF	TGTGCCAGCAGTCCGGTAAGGACAGGGAATTCACCCCTCCACTTT
TRBV2	NA	NA	TRBJ1-1	CANTMVVNTEAFF	TGTGCCAACACCATGGTGGTGAACACTGAAGCTTTCTTT
TRBV5-1	few	NA	TRBJ1-2	CASSLEYRSNYGYTF	TGCGCCAGCAGCTTGGAGTACAGATCTAACTATGGCTACACCTTC
TRBV7-2	once	TRBD2	TRBJ2-1	CASSIGTSGRYDEQFF	TGTGCCAGCAGCATCGGGACTAGCGGGAGGTATGATGAGCAGTTCTTC
TRBV4-1	NA	NA	TRBJ2-3	CASSQLAAGVGDTQYF	TGCGCCAGCAGCCAACTCGCGGCAGGGGTCGGCGATACGCAGTATTTT
TRBV25-1	NA	NA	TRBJ2-7	CASSSLYEQYF	TGTGCCAGCAGTTCCCTCTACGAGCAGTACTTC
TRBV7-9	NA	NA	TRBJ1-3	CASSIPGHGNTIYF	TGTGCCAGCAGCATACCGGGACATGGAAACACCATATATTTT
TRBV19	NA	TRBD1	TRBJ1-2	CASSADRVRGYTF	TGTGCCAGTAGTGCCGACAGGGTCCGGGGCTACACCTTC
TRBV5-4	NA	NA	TRBJ2-2	CASSRTPNTGELFF	TGTGCCAGCAGCCGGACACCGAACACCGGGGAGCTGTTTTTT
TRBV29-1	few	NA	TRBJ1-2	CSVDRGSFYGYTF	TGCAGCGTTGACAGGGGTTCGTTCTATGGCTACACCTTC
TRBV14	NA	TRBD1	TRBJ2-3	CASSPRTGITDTQYF	TGTGCCAGCAGCCCCCGGACAGGGATTACAGATACGCAGTATTTT
TRBV13	few	TRBD2	TRBJ2-5	CASSIRLAGGLHQETQYF	TGTGCCAGCAGCATTCGACTAGCGGGGGGGCTTCACCAAGAGACCCAGTACTTC
TRBV29-1	NA	NA	TRBJ1-1	CSVVGLEGAFF	TGCAGCGTTGTTGGGCTTGAAGGAGCTTTCTTT
TRBV5-4	NA	TRBD1	TRBJ1-4	CASSVDRGTNEKLFF	TGTGCCAGCAGCGTGGACAGGGGAACTAATGAAAAACTGTTTTTT
TRBV9	once	TRBD1	TRBJ2-2	CASSPSPGQATGELFF	TGTGCCAGCAGCCCATCTCCGGGACAGGCTACCGGGGAGCTGTTTTTT
TRBV2	NA	NA	TRBJ1-2	CASVHNSLLGYTF	TGTGCCAGCGTACATAACAGTTTACTCGGCTACACCTTC
TRBV30	NA	NA	TRBJ1-4	CAWSNQGAVKLFF	TGTGCCTGGAGTAACCAGGGCGCGGTAAAACTGTTTTTT
TRBV7-6	NA	NA	TRBJ1-2	CASSLGQGYGYTF	TGTGCCAGCAGCTTAGGGCAGGGGTATGGCTACACCTTC
TRBV6-5	NA	TRBD1	TRBJ2-5	CASSQVSGGAETQYF	TGTGCCAGCAGTCAGGTGTCAGGGGGCGCGGAGACCCAGTACTTC
TRBV4-1	few	TRBD1	TRBJ1-2	CASSQGVHRGRIYGYTF	TGCGCCAGCAGCCAAGGAGTGCACAGGGGTCGTATCTATGGCTACACCTTC
TRBV7-3	NA	TRBD1	TRBJ2-2	CASSIPTGTGELFF	TGTGCCAGCAGCATTCCGACAGGGACCGGGGAGCTGTTTTTT
TRBV18	few	NA	TRBJ2-7	CASSYGSEQYF	TGTGCCAGCTCATATGGTAGCGAGCAGTACTTC
TRBV5-5	NA	TRBD1	TRBJ2-2	CASSEQGVNTGELFF	TGTGCCAGCAGTGAACAGGGGGTCAACACCGGGGAGCTGTTTTTT
TRBV28	NA	TRBD1	TRBJ1-2	CATILQGGSYYGYTF	TGTGCCACTATTCTACAGGGGGGAAGTTACTATGGCTACACCTTC
TRBV4-3	many	TRBD1	TRBJ1-1	CASSQEKQGTFF	TGCGCCAGCAGCCAAGAGAAACAGGGGACGTTCTTT
TRBV2	NA	NA	TRBJ1-1	CASSYTRGNTEAFF	TGTGCCAGCAGCTACACAAGGGGGAACACTGAAGCTTTCTTT
TRBV7-9	few	NA	TRBJ1-1	CASSLSGAIEAFF	TGTGCCAGCAGCTTGTCAGGGGCGATTGAAGCTTTCTTT
TRBV18	NA	NA	TRBJ1-5	CASSPQRVGQPQHF	TGTGCCAGCTCACCACAGAGGGTGGGGCAGCCCCAGCATTTT
TRBV4-1	NA	NA	TRBJ1-4	CASSTGFATNEKLFF	TGCGCCAGCAGCACAGGGTTTGCAACTAATGAAAAACTGTTTTTT
TRBV7-3	NA	NA	TRBJ1-6	CASSLVSGLTPLHF	TGTGCCAGCAGCTTAGTCTCGGGTCTGACACCCCTCCACTTT
TRBV4-2	NA	TRBD2	TRBJ2-5	CASSQGPLGSGVQETQYF	TGTGCCAGCAGCCAAGGGCCCTTGGGTAGCGGGGTCCAAGAGACCCAGTACTTC
TRBV7-3	once	NA	TRBJ1-1	CASSVLMNTEAFF	TGTGCCAGCAGCGTATTAATGAACACTGAAGCTTTCTTT
TRBV7-9	NA	TRBD1	TRBJ2-7	CASSHYIVPGQDNHEQYF	TGTGCCAGCAGCCATTACATTGTGCCGGGACAGGATAACCACGAGCAGTACTTC
TRBV15	NA	NA	TRBJ1-4	CATSRDSNEKLFF	TGTGCCACCAGCAGGGACTCTAATGAAAAACTGTTTTTT
TRBV2	few	NA	TRBJ1-1	CASCLESNTEAFF	TGTGCCAGCTGCCTAGAGTCGAACACTGAAGCTTTCTTT
TRBV5-1	NA	TRBD2	TRBJ2-1	CASSLKSSGNNEQFF	TGCGCCAGCAGCTTAAAGTCTAGCGGTAACAATGAGCAGTTCTTC
TRBV6-5	NA	NA	TRBJ1-6	CASSYTIKAPLHF	TGTGCCAGCAGTTACACTATCAAGGCACCCCTCCACTTT
TRBV20-1	NA	NA	TRBJ1-1	CSAGANTEAFF	TGCAGTGCTGGAGCAAACACTGAAGCTTTCTTT
TRBV4-1	NA	NA	TRBJ1-6	CASSQENRATYNSPLHF	TGCGCCAGCAGCCAAGAGAACAGAGCCACCTATAATTCACCCCTCCACTTT
TRBV28	NA	NA	TRBJ2-5	CASSPPRGVQETQYF	TGTGCCAGCAGTCCCCCCCGCGGGGTACAAGAGACCCAGTACTTC
TRBV5-1	few	TRBD2	TRBJ2-5	CASSISGGAEETQYF	TGCGCCAGCAGCATTAGCGGGGGGGCTGAAGAGACCCAGTACTTC
TRBV6-5	NA	TRBD1	TRBJ2-1	CASSYSPRGRDEQFF	TGTGCCAGCAGTTACTCGCCCAGGGGGCGAGATGAGCAGTTCTTC
TRBV4-1	NA	TRBD2	TRBJ2-7	CASSRGASGSSYEQYF	TGCGCCAGCAGCCGTGGGGCTAGCGGAAGTTCCTACGAGCAGTACTTC
TRBV7-2	NA	TRBD1	TRBJ1-5	CASHRTGLNQPQHF	TGTGCCAGCCACCGGACAGGGCTAAATCAGCCCCAGCATTTT